This record looks at one T cell receptor beta chain sequence and its context. These data belong to a study of T cell responses to AZD1222 COVID-19 vaccine. Sequencing used immunoSEQ multiplex PCR; TCRdb keeps in-frame clones, though not all of them. The sample yields about 110,000 clones, approximately 89% seen once. Germline CDR1 reads MNHEY; CDR2 reads SMNVEV (reference sequence). V was cut by 2 bases and J by 9 bases, with 11 bases left in between. This CDR3 has 14 residues. The receptor comes from an adult in good health. The chain joins TRBV27 to TRBJ1-6; D may be TRBD1 (6 bases). The sequencing here drew on peripheral blood, taken on day 0 of MenACWY control vaccination. The CDR3 nucleotides are TGTGCCAGCAGTTTAGGGGGCCCGATTTCACCCCTCCACTTT. As protein: CASSLGGPISPLHF.